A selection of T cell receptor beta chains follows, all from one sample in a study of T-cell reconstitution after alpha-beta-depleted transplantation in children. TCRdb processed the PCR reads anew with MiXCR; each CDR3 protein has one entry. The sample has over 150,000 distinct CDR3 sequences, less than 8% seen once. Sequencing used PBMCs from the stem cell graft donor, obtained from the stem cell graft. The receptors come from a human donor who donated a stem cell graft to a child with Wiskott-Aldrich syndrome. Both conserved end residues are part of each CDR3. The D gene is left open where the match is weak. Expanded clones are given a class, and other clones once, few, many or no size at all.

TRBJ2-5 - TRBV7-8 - CASSFPQGRPQETQYF TGTGCCAGCAGCTTTCCACAGGGCCGACCTCAAGAGACCCAGTACTTC
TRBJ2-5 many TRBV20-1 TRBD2 CSASSGRALETQYF TGCAGTGCTTCTAGCGGGAGGGCCTTAGAGACCCAGTACTTC
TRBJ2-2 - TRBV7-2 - CASSLRPQNTGELFF TGTGCCAGCAGCTTAAGGCCCCAGAACACCGGGGAGCTGTTTTTT
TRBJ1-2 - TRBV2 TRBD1 CASSDQPGQGAHGYTF TGTGCCAGCAGTGACCAACCGGGACAGGGGGCTCATGGCTACACCTTC
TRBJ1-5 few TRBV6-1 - CASRRRANTLNPQPQHF TGTGCCAGCAGGCGCAGGGCTAACACTCTCAATCCTCAGCCCCAGCATTTT
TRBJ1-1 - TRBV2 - CASSEWRQSTEAFF TGTGCCAGCAGTGAATGGCGTCAGAGCACTGAAGCTTTCTTT
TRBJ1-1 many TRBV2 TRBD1 CASSGQVSTEAFF TGTGCCAGCAGCGGACAGGTTTCCACTGAAGCTTTCTTT
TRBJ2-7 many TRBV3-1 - CASSPRTETYEQYF TGTGCCAGCAGCCCACGGACAGAGACCTACGAGCAGTACTTC
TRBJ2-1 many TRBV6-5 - CASSYARTYNEQFF TGTGCCAGCAGTTACGCTCGGACTTACAATGAGCAGTTCTTC
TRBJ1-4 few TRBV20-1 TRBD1 CSARGRTDRASTNEKLFF TGCAGTGCTAGGGGCCGAACAGACAGGGCATCAACTAATGAAAAACTGTTTTTT
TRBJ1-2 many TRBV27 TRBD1 CASSLNRGRGYTF TGTGCCAGCAGTTTAAACAGGGGTCGGGGCTACACCTTC
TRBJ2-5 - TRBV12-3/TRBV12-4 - CASSRDLQRQETQYF TGTGCCAGCAGCCGGGATCTACAACGTCAAGAGACCCAGTACTTC
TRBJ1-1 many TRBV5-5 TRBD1 CASSQQGANTEAFF TGTGCCAGCAGCCAACAGGGGGCGAACACTGAAGCTTTCTTT
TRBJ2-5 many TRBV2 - CASSEQATQYF TGTGCCAGCAGTGAACAGGCGACCCAGTACTTC
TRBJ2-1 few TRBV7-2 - CASSLVRQQQFF TGTGCCAGCAGCTTAGTCCGGCAGCAACAGTTCTTC
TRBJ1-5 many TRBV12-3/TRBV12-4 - CASSLAGSSNQPQHF TGTGCCAGCAGTTTAGCTGGGAGTAGCAATCAGCCCCAGCATTTT
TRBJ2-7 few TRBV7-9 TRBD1 CASRAGTVLNEQYF TGTGCCAGCAGAGCAGGGACAGTACTTAACGAGCAGTACTTC
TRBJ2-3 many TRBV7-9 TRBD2 CASSLILAMDADTQYF TGTGCCAGCAGCCTGATACTAGCGATGGATGCGGATACGCAGTATTTT
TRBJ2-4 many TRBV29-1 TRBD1 CSVLTGAKNIQYF TGCAGCGTCCTGACAGGGGCCAAAAACATTCAGTACTTC
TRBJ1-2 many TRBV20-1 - CSVSRVNYGYTF TGCAGTGTAAGCAGGGTCAACTATGGCTACACCTTC
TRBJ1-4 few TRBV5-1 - CASSLAVASEKLFF TGCGCCAGCAGCTTGGCAGTGGCTAGTGAAAAACTGTTTTTT
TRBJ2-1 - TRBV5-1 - CASSLPQAGEGNEQFF TGCGCCAGCAGCTTGCCGCAGGCGGGTGAAGGCAATGAGCAGTTCTTC
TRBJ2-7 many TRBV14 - CASTSLARPYEQYF TGTGCCAGCACCAGCCTGGCGAGACCCTACGAGCAGTACTTC
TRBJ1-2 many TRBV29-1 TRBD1 CSVEDQGATGYTF TGCAGCGTTGAAGATCAGGGGGCAACCGGCTACACCTTC
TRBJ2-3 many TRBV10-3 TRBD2 CAIRVTSGRSNTDTQYF TGTGCCATCAGGGTGACTAGCGGGAGGTCAAACACAGATACGCAGTATTTT
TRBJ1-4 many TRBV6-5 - CASSFVTGATNEKLFF TGTGCCAGCAGTTTCGTGACCGGGGCAACTAATGAAAAACTGTTTTTT
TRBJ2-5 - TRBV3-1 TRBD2 CASSQGTSGGTQETQYF TGTGCCAGCAGCCAAGGGACTAGCGGGGGGACCCAAGAGACCCAGTACTTC
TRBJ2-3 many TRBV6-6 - CASSTTGTDTQYF TGTGCCAGCAGTACAACAGGCACAGATACGCAGTATTTT
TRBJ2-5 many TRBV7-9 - CASSFWGTAVWETQYF TGTGCCAGCAGCTTTTGGGGGACTGCAGTTTGGGAGACCCAGTACTTC
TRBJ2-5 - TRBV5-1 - CASRARQEGETQYF TGCGCCAGCAGGGCCCGACAGGAAGGAGAGACCCAGTACTTC
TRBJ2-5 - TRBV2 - CASTYRPFVQETQYF TGTGCCAGCACATATCGACCTTTCGTCCAAGAGACCCAGTACTTC
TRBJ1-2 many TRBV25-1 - CASSESGRDYGYTF TGTGCCAGCAGTGAATCGGGCAGGGACTATGGCTACACCTTC
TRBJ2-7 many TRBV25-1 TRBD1 CASSGRTGNTYEQYF TGTGCCAGCAGTGGGCGGACAGGGAACACCTACGAGCAGTACTTC
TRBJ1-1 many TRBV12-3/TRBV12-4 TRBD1 CASRTRQGALGGEAFF TGTGCCAGCAGGACCCGACAGGGGGCCTTAGGGGGGGAAGCTTTCTTT
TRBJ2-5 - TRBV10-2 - CASSGLNIIQETQYF TGCGCCAGCAGTGGTTTAAACATCATCCAAGAGACCCAGTACTTC
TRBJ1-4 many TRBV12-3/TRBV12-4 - CASSGQAAVGEKLFF TGTGCCAGCAGTGGCCAGGCGGCGGTGGGAGAAAAACTGTTTTTT
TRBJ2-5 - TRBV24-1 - CATSGVYREETQYF TGTGCCACCAGTGGAGTTTACAGAGAAGAGACACAGTACTTC
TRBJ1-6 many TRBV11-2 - CASSSWGARSSYNSPLHF TGTGCCAGCAGCTCCTGGGGCGCGAGAAGCTCCTATAATTCACCCCTCCACTTT
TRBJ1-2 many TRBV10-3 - CAISEGSWGYTF TGTGCCATCAGTGAAGGCAGTTGGGGCTACACCTTC